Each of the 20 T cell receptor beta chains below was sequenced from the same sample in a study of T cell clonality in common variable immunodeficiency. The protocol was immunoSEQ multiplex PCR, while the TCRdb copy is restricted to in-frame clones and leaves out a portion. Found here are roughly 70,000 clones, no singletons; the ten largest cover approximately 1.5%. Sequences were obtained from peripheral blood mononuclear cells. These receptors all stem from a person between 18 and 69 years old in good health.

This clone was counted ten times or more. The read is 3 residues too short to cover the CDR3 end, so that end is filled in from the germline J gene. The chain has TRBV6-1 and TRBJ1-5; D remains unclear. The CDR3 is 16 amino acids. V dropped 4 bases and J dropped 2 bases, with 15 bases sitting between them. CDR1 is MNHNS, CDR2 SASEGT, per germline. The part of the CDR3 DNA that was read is TGTGCCAGCAGTGGTGGCGGTTCCTTCGGCAATCAGCCC. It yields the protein CASSGGGSFGNQP. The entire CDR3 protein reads CASSGGGSFGNQPQHF.

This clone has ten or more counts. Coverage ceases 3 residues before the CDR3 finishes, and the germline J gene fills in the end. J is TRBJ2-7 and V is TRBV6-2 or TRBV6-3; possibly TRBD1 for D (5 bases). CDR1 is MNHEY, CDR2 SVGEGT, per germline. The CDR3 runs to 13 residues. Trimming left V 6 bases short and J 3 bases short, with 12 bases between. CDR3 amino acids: CASRGGDSYEQYF. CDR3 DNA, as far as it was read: TGTGCCAGCAGGGGCGGCGACAGCTACGAG.

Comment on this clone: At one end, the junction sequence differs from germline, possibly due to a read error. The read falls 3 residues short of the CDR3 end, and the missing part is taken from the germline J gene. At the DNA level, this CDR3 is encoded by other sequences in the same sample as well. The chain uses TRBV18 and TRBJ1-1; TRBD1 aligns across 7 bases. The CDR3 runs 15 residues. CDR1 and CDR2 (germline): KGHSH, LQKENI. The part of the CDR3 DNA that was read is TGTGCCAGCTCGCGACAGGGCGGAAGGAACACTGAG. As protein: CASSRQGGRNTE. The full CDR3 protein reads CASSRQGGRNTEAFF.

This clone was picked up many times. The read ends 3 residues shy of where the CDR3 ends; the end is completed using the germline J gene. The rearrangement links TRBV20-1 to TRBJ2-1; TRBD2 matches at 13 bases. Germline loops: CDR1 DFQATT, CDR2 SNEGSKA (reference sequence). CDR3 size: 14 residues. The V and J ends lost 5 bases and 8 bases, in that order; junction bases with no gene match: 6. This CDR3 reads CSALGTSGEDEQFF. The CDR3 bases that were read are TGCAGTGCTCTCGGGACTAGCGGGGAGGATGAG.

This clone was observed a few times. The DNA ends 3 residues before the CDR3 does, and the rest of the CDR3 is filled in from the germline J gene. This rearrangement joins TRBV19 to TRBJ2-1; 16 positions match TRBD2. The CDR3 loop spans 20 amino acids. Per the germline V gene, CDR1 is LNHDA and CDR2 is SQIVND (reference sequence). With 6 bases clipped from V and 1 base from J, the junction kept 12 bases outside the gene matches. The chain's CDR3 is CASRTIIGTSGRESYNEQFF. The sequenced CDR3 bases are TGTGCCAGTAGAACCATTATTGGGACTAGCGGGAGGGAGTCCTACAATGAG.

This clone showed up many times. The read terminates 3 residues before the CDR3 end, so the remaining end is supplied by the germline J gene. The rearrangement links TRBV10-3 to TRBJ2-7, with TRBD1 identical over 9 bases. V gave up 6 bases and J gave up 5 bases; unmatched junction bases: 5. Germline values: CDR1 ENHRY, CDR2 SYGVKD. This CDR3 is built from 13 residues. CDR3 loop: CAIRDRGFDEQYF. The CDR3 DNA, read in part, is TGTGCCATCAGGGACAGGGGTTTCGACGAG.

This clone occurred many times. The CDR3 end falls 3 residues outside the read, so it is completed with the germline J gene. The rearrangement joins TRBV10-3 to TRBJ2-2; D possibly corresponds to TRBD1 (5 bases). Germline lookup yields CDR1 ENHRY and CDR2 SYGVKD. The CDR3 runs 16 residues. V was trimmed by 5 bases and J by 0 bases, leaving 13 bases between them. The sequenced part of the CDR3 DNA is TGTGCCATCAGTAGCCGGACAACCGCGAACACCGGGGAG. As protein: CAISSRTTANTGE. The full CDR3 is CAISSRTTANTGELFF.

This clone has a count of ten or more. CDR3 amino acids: CASSIRTGFSTDTQYF. CDR3 bases read: TGTGCCAGTAGTATCAGGACAGGGTTCAGCACAGATACG. The V gene is TRBV19, the J gene TRBJ2-3; 8 nucleotides line up with TRBD1. The read terminates 3 residues ahead of where the CDR3 ends, so the germline J gene completes it. Germline V CDR1 and CDR2: LNHDA, SQIVND (reference sequence). Germline trimming cut 3 bases from V and 0 bases from J; bases unmatched to any gene: 5. CDR3 size: 16 residues.

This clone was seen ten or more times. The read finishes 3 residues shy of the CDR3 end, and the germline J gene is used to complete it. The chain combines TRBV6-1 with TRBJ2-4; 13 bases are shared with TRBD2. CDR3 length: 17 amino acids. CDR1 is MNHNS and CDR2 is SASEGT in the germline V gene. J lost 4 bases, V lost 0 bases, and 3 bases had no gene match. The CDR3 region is CASSEARTSGGKNIQYF. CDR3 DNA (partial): TGTGCCAGCAGTGAAGCGCGGACTAGCGGGGGAAAAAACATT.

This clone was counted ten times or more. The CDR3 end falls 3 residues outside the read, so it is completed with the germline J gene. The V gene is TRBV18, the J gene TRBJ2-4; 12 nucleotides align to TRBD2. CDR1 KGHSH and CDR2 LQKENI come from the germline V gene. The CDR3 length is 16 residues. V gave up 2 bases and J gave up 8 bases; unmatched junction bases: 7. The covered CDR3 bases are TGTGCCAGCTCACCAGACCCAGGACTAGCGGGACACATT. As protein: CASSPDPGLAGHI. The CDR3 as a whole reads CASSPDPGLAGHIQYF.

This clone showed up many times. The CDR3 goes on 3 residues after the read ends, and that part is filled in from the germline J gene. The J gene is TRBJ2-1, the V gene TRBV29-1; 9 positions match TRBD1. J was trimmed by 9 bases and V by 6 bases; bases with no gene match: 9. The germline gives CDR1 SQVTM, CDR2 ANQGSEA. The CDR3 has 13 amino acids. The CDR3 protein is CSVPTGTGIEQFF. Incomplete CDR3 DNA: TGCAGCGTCCCAACCGGGACAGGGATTGAG.

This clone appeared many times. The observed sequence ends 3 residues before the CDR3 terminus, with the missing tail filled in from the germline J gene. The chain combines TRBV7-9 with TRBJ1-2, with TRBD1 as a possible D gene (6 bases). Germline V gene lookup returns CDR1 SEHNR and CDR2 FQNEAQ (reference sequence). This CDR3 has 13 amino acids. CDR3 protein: CASSPLRGGGYTF. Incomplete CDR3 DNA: TGTGCCAGCAGCCCCCTGCGGGGGGGCGGC.

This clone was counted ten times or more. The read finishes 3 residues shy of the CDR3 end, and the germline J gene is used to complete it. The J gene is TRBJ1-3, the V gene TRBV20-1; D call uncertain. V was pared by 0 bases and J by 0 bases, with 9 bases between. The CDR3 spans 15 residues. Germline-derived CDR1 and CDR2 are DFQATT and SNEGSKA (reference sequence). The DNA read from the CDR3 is TGCAGTGCTAGAGAGGGCGTGAGCTCTGGAAACACC. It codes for CSAREGVSSGNT. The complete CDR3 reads CSAREGVSSGNTIYF.

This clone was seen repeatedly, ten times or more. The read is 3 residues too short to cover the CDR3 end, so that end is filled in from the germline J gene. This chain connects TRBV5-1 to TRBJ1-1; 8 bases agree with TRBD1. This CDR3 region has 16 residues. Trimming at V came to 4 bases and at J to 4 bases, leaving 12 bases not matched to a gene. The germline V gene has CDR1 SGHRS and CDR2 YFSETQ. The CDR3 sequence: CASSRGQGGLFTEAFF. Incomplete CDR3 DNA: TGCGCCAGCAGCCGAGGACAGGGAGGGTTGTTCACTGAA.

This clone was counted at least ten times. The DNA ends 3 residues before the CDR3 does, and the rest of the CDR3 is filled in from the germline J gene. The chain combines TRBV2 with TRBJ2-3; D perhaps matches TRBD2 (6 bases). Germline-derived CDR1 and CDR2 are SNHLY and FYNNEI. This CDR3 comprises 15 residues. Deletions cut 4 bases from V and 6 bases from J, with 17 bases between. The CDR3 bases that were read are TGTGCCAGCAGTGGGGGGGACCTCATCCCCGATACG. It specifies CASSGGDLIPDT. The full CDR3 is CASSGGDLIPDTQYF.

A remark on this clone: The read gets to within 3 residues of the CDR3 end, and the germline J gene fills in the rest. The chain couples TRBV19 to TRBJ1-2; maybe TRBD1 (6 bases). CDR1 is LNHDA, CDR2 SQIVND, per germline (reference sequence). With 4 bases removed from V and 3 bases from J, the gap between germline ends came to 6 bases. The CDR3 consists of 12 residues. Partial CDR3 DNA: TGTGCCAGTAGTACAGGGGACTATGGC. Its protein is CASSTGDYG. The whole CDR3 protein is CASSTGDYGYTF.

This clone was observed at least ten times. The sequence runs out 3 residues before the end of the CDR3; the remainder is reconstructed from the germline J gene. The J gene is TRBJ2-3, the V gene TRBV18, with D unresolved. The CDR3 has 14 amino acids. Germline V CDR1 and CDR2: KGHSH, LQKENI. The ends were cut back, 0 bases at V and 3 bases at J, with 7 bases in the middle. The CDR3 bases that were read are TGTGCCAGCTCACCACCGATGAGGACAGATACG. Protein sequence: CASSPPMRTDT. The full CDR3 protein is CASSPPMRTDTQYF. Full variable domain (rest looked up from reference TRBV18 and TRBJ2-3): NAGVMQNPRHLVRRRGQEARLRCSPMKGHSHVYWYRQLPEEGLKFMVYLQKENIIDESGMPKERFSAEFPKEGPSILRIQQVVRGDSAAYFCASSPPMRTDTQYFGPGTRLTVL.

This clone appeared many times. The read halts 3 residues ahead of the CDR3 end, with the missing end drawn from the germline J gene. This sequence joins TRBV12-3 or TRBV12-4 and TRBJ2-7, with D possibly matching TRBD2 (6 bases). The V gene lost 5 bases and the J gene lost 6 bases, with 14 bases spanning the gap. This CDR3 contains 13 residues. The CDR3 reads CASSPTRSGEQYF. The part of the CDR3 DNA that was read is TGTGCCAGCAGTCCGACTAGGTCGGGCGAG.

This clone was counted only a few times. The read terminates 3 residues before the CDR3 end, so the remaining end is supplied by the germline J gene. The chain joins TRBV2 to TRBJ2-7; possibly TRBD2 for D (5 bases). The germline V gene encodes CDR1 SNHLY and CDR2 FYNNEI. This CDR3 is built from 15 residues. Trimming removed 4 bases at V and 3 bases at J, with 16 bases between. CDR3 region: CASSAEAVGLYEQYF. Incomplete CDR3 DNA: TGTGCCAGCAGTGCGGAAGCGGTTGGCCTCTACGAG.

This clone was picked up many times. The CDR3 bases that were read are TGCAGTGCTAGAGCTTCTAGCGGGGTGCGGGCAGATACG. This gives the protein CSARASSGVRADT. The whole CDR3 sequence is CSARASSGVRADTQYF. The V and J genes are TRBV20-1 and TRBJ2-3; 9 nucleotides match TRBD2. With the read ending 3 residues before the CDR3 end, the germline J gene is used to fill in that end. This CDR3 comprises 16 residues. The V gene's germline CDR1 is DFQATT and CDR2 SNEGSKA (reference sequence). V was clipped by 1 base and J by 4 bases; unmatched bases: 9.